This T cell receptor beta chain is from a study of Ad26.COV2.S vaccination and SARS-CoV-2 variants. This clone was seen only a few times. Its antigen is undetermined. This sample's treatment: some 20 received Ad26.COV2.S at low or high dose, single or two shots; about 5 received placebo; per-sample allocation not given. Material that was analyzed had been drawn on day 63 after the first vaccine or placebo injection. Germline V gene lookup returns CDR1 MDHEN and CDR2 SYDVKM. V was shortened by 7 bases and J by 5 bases, with 9 bases between the two germline ends. This CDR3 region has 12 residues. Study-level points and caveats: Responses of T cells in total may have been underestimated by the TCR breadth and depth analyses.

The assay was immunoSEQ multiplex PCR, and TCRdb's table has in-frame clones only and misses some. The repertoire holds 360,000 or so clones, approximately 90% seen once, with 1.9% in the top ten. The sample consisted of peripheral blood, taken in a trial of Ad26.COV2.S vaccine versus placebo. The sequence came from a person between 18 and 65 years old who received the Ad26.COV2.S COVID-19 vaccine or a placebo. The J gene is TRBJ1-3, the V gene TRBV28; tentative D call: TRBD1 (5 bases). CDR3 in amino acids: CASTRARNTIYF. Here the CDR3 DNA reads TGTGCCAGCACCAGGGCCAGAAACACCATATATTTT.